The clone carrying this T cell receptor (beta chain) has at least ten counts. This sample stems from a study of T-cell reconstitution after alpha-beta-depleted transplantation in children. The authors prepared the TCRbeta library with unique molecular identifiers. TCRdb ran MiXCR on the PCR reads and lists one entry per CDR3 protein. Of nearly 400,000 distinct CDR3 sequences in the sample, approximately 20% were seen once. Trimming took off 3 bases at V and 2 bases at J, with 11 bases between the two ends. The germline CDR1 and CDR2 sequences are MNHEY and SMNVEV (reference sequence). The CDR3 is 14 amino acids.

The source of this sequence is a human donor who donated a stem cell graft to a child with acute myeloid leukemia. The sequencing here drew on PBMCs from the stem cell graft donor, taken from the stem cell graft. The chain is built from TRBV27 and TRBJ2-7; D possibly corresponds to TRBD1 (5 bases). The CDR3 DNA follows: TGTGCCAGCAGTTTGACAGCGAATGCCTACGAGCAGTACTTC. Residues: CASSLTANAYEQYF.